This record covers a single T cell receptor beta chain. The sample comes from a study of siplizumab effects on memory and regulatory T cells. This CDR3 has 14 residues. Trimming removed 7 bases at V and 0 bases at J, with 12 bases between. CDR1 and CDR2 from the germline V gene are LNHDA and SQIVND (reference sequence). Measured with immunoSEQ multiplex PCR; TCRdb has only the in-frame clones, and not every one. The data hold over 85,000 clones, with approximately 96% observed a single time. The chain joins TRBV19 to TRBJ1-1; D is ambiguous. Material for sequencing was naive CD4+ T cells sorted from blood. The receptor's source is a human donor in good health. CDR3 bases: TGTGCCAGTAAGCTAAGCGATCTGAACACTGAAGCTTTCTTT. It is translated as CASKLSDLNTEAFF. The whole variable domain, filled in from reference TRBV19 and TRBJ1-1, reads DGGITQSPKYLFRKEGQNVTLSCEQNLNHDAMYWYRQDPGQGLRLIYYSQIVNDFQKGDIAEGYSVSREKKESFPLTVTSAQKNPTAFYLCASKLSDLNTEAFFGQGTRLTVV.